The following is a T cell receptor (beta chain) sequence with its context. What it binds is not known. PCR used 60 Vbeta primers and 13 Jbeta primers. Profiling relied on immunoSEQ multiplex PCR, and the TCRdb table lists in-frame clones only, not all of them. Of about 200,000 clones detected, 60% to 85% appear once; the ten largest clones hold around 15%. The sample originates from a study of cytomegalovirus exposure and HLA in healthy donors. Broader study findings: A likely sequencing artifact accounted for one observed cluster of highly shared sequence variants. Being productive about 87% or about 30% of the time was typical of most TCR beta V segments in an earlier analysis. A link between a missense DCLRE1C variant and TCR beta V- and J-gene trimming emerged from a later analysis. TRBV6-2, TRBV6-3 and some other V segments were excluded as indistinguishable.

Germline CDR1 reads SGHTS; CDR2 reads YDEGEE. There are 15 residues in the CDR3. Trimming cost V 6 bases and J 0 bases; bases outside gene matches: 5. The chain couples TRBV5-8 to TRBJ2-3, with 9 bases matching TRBD1. Sequencing used PBMCs. The TCR originated in a man aged 35 to 55 in good health and CMV-seronegative. The CDR3 here is CASTLTGGSTDTQYF. CDR3 coding DNA: TGTGCCAGCACCCTTACAGGGGGCAGCACAGATACGCAGTATTTT.